A single T cell receptor (beta chain) is shown here with its context. The sample originates from a study of blood T cell repertoires in COVID-19. Across the whole study: PBMCs, B-cell-depleted T cells, or T cells provided the cDNA or gDNA that made up the material.

Per the original data handling: By means of reference gene primer amplification, nucleated cell counts were estimated. Libraries were prepared by immunoSEQ multiplex PCR; TCRdb keeps only in-frame clonotypes and omits some of them. V and J calls and clone size come straight from that table; D and trimming were deduced from the DNA. The table shows about 250,000 clones, with 81% occurring only once. V shed 0 bases and J shed 5 bases, with 13 bases lying between them. The V gene's germline CDR1 is LGHDT and CDR2 YNNKEL (reference sequence). There are 15 residues in the CDR3. This sequence originates from a woman older than 75 with acute or convalescent COVID-19. The sequenced sample was peripheral blood. V is TRBV3-1 (or the pseudogene TRBV3-2) and J is TRBJ2-5, with no clear D. CDR3 region: CASSQEVGVRETQYF. CDR3 in DNA: TGTGCCAGCAGCCAAGAAGTAGGAGTCCGGGAGACCCAGTACTTC.